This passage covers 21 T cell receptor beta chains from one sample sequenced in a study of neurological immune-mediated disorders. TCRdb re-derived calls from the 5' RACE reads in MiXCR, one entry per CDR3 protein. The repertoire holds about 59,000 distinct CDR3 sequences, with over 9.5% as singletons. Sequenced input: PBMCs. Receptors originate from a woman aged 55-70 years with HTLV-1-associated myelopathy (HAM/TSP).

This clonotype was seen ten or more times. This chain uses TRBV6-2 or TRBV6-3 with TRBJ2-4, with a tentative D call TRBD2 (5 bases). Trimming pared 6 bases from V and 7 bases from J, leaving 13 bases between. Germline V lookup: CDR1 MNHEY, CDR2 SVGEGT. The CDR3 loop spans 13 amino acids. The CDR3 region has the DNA TGTGCCAGCAGCCTTGGACTCAACAACATTCAGTACTTC. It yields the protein CASSLGLNNIQYF.

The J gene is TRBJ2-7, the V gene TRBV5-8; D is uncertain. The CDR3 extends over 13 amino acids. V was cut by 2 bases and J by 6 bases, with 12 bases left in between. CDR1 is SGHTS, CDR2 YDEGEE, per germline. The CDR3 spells CASSLHGAPEQYF. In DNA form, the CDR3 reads TGTGCCAGCAGCTTACACGGCGCCCCCGAGCAGTACTTC.

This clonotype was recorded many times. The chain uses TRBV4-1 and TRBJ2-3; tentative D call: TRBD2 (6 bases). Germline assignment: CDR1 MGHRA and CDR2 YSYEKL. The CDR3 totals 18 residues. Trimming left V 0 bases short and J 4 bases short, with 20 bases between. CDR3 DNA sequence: TGCGCCAGCAGCCAAGAATTGAGATCCGGCGGGGTGGCAGATACGCAGTATTTT. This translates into CASSQELRSGGVADTQYF.

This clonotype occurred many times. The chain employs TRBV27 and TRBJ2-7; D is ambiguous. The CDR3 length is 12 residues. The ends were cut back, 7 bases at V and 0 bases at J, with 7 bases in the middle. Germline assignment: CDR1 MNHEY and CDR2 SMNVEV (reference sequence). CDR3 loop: CASTRSSYEQYF. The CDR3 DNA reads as TGTGCCAGCACCAGAAGCTCCTACGAGCAGTACTTC.

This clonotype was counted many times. CDR3 sequence: CASSAVVEKTQYF. CDR3 DNA sequence: TGTGCCAGCAGCGCCGTGGTAGAGAAGACCCAGTACTTC. The chain joins TRBV9 to TRBJ2-5; D uncertain. The CDR3 length is 13 residues. Trimming pared 3 bases from V and 6 bases from J, leaving 12 bases between. Germline CDR1 and CDR2: SGDLS and YYNGEE.

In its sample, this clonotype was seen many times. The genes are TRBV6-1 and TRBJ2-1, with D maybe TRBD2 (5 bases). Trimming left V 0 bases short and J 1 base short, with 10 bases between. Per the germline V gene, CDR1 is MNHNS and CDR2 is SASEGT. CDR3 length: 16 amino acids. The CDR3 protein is CASSEAPSRSYNEQFF. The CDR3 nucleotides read TGTGCCAGCAGTGAAGCGCCTAGCAGGTCCTACAATGAGCAGTTCTTC.

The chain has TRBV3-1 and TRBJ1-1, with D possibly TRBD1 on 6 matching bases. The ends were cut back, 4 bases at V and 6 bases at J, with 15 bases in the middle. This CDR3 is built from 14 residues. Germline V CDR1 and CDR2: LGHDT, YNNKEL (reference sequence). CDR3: CASSLRTGMAEAFF. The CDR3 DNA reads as TGTGCCAGCAGCCTACGAACAGGGATGGCTGAAGCTTTCTTT.

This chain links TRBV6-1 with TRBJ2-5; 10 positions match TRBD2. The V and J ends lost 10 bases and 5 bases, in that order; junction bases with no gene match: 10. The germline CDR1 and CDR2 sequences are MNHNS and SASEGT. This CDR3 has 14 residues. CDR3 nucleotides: TGTGCCACCATAAGGACTAGCGGTCTGGAGACCCAGTACTTC. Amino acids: CATIRTSGLETQYF.

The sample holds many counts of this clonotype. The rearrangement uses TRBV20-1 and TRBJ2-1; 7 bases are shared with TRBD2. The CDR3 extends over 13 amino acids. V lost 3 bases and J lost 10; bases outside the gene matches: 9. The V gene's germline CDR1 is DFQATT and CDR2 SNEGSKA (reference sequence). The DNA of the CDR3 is TGCAGTGCTAGGCTAGCGGCCCGGCGGGAGCAGTTCTTC. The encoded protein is CSARLAARREQFF.

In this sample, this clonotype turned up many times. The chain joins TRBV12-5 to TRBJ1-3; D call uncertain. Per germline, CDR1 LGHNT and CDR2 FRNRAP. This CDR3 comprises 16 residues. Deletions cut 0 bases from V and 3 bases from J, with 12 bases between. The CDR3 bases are TGTGCTAGTGGTTTGGTTGGTCAGCTAGGTGGAAACACCATATATTTT. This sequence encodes CASGLVGQLGGNTIYF.

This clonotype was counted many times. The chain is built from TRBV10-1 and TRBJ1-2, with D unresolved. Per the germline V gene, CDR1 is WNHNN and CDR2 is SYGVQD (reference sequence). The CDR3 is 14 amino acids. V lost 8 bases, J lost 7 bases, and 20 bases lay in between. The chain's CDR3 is CASGSYPGDGGYTF. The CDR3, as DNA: TGCGCCAGCGGTTCGTACCCGGGCGATGGTGGCTACACCTTC.

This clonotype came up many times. The CDR3 protein is CASSQVGRATNEQFF. The CDR3 DNA follows: TGTGCCAGCAGCCAAGTCGGGAGGGCCACAAATGAGCAGTTCTTC. This chain joins TRBV3-1 and TRBJ2-1; 8 positions match TRBD2. Germline V gene data show CDR1 as LGHDT and CDR2 as YNNKEL (reference sequence). CDR3 length: 15 residues. J was trimmed by 7 bases and V by 1 base; bases with no gene match: 6.

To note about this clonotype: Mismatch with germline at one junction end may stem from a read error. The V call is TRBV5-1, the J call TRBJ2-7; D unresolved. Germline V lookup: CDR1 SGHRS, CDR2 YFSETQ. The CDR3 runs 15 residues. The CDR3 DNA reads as TGCGCCAGCAGCCCGAGAGTTGACCCTGTCTACGCGCAGTACTTC. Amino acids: CASSPRVDPVYAQYF.

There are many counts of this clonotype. DNA of the CDR3: TGCGCCAGCAGCTCAGCGGGATCGAACACCGGGGAGCTGTTTTTT. This encodes CASSSAGSNTGELFF. The chain employs TRBV5-1 and TRBJ2-2, with TRBD2 matching 7 bases. V shed 3 bases, J shed 0 bases, and the junction held 2 bases outside the gene matches. CDR1 is SGHRS and CDR2 is YFSETQ in the germline V gene. The CDR3 totals 15 residues.

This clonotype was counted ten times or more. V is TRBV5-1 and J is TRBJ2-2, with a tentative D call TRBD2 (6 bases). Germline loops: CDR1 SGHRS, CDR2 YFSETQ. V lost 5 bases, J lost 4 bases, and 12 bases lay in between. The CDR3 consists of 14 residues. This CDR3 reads CASSPQGLTGELFF. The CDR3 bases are TGCGCCAGCAGTCCCCAGGGACTCACCGGGGAGCTGTTTTTT. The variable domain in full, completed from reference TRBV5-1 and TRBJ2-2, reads KAGVTQTPRYLIKTRGQQVTLSCSPISGHRSVSWYQQTPGQGLQFLFEYFSETQRNKGNFPGRFSGRQFSNSRSEMNVSTLELGDSALYLCASSPQGLTGELFFGEGSRLTVL.

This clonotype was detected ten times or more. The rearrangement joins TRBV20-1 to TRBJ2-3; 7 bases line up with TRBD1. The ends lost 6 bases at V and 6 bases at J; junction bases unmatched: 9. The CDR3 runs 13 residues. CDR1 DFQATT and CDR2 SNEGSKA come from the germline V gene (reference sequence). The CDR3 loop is CSAPPGGYDTQYF. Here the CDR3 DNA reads TGCAGTGCCCCCCCAGGGGGATACGATACGCAGTATTTT.

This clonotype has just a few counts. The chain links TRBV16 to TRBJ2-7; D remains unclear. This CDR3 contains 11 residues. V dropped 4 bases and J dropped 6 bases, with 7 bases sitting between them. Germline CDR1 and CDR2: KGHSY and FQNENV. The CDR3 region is CASSPSVEQYF. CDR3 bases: TGTGCCAGCAGCCCCTCAGTCGAGCAGTACTTC.

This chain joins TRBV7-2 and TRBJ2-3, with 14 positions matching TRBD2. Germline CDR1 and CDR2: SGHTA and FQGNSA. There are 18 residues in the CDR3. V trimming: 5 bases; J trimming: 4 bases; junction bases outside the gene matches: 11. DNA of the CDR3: TGTGCCAGCAGCCGCACGGGACTAGCGGGAGTTGGCCCAGATACGCAGTATTTT. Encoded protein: CASSRTGLAGVGPDTQYF.

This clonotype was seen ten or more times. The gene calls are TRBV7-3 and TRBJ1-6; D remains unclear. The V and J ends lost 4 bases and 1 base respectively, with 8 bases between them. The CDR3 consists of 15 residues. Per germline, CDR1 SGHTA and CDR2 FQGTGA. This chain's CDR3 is CASSSKGSYNSPLHF. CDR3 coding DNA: TGTGCCAGCAGCTCAAAAGGATCCTATAATTCACCCCTCCACTTT.

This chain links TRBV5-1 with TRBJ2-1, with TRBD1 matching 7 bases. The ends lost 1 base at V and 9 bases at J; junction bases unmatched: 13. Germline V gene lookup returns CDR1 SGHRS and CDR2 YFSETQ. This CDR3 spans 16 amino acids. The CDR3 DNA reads TGCGCCAGCAGCTTGTTGGAAATAGCGAGGGGGCGTGAGCAGTTCTTC. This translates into CASSLLEIARGREQFF.

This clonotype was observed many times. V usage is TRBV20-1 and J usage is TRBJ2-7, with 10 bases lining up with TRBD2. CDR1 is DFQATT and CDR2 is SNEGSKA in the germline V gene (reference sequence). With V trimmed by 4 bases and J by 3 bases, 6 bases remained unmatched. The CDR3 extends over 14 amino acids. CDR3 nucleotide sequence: TGCAGTGCTAAGAAGCGGGAGGGCCTCTACGAGCAGTACTTC. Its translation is CSAKKREGLYEQYF.